This is a list of T cell receptor beta chains from one sample in a study of T cell responses to AZD1222 COVID-19 vaccine. Here immunoSEQ multiplex PCR was the method, and the copy in TCRdb shows in-frame clones only, minus some. This sample has 98,000 or so clones, with roughly 92% found just once. Here the sequenced sample was peripheral blood, taken on day 0 of AZD1222 vaccination. The receptor set was obtained from an adult in good health. CDR3s include the opening cysteine and the closing phenylalanine or tryptophan. The order of the fields is D gene, J gene, clone size, V gene, CDR3 DNA, CDR3 protein. The D gene is left open where the match is weak. The listing skips clone size in some rows; elsewhere it reads once, few, many or a size class.

>TRBD1|TRBJ2-3|.|TRBV6-2/TRBV6-3
TGTGCCAGCAGCTTCGACAGGGGTGGGAGCACAGATACGCAGTATTTT
CASSFDRGGSTDTQYF
>TRBD2|TRBJ2-7|.|TRBV29-1
TGCAGCGCGGGACTAGGTTACGAGCAGTACTTC
CSAGLGYEQYF
>.|TRBJ1-5|.|TRBV27
TGTGCCAGCAGGGCGCGGGGTCAGCCCCAGCATTTT
CASRARGQPQHF
>TRBD1|TRBJ1-1|once|TRBV27
TGTGCCACCGAAAAGGGGCAGGGGGCGATTGAAGCTTTCTTT
CATEKGQGAIEAFF
>.|TRBJ2-1|.|TRBV6-1
TGTGCCAGCAGTGACAAGCAGGGTACATGGACCTACAATGAGCAGTTCTTC
CASSDKQGTWTYNEQFF
>.|TRBJ2-7|.|TRBV11-2
TGTGCCAGCAGCCCAGTGGTGGGTCAGGAGCAGTACTTC
CASSPVVGQEQYF
>.|TRBJ2-2|.|TRBV7-3
TGTGCCAGCAGCTTGGGAGGGAACACCGGGGAGCTGTTTTTT
CASSLGGNTGELFF
>.|TRBJ2-3|.|TRBV11-2
TGTGCCAGCAGCTCCGCCCCTACGCAGTATTTT
CASSSAPTQYF
>TRBD1|TRBJ1-1|.|TRBV7-9
TGTGCCAGCAGCGTCCCGGGACAGGGTTTCACTGAAGCTTTCTTT
CASSVPGQGFTEAFF
>.|TRBJ2-7|.|TRBV21-1
TGTGCCAGCAGCAAATTCCGACTAGCAGATCTAACGGGAGGACTCTACGAGCAGTACTTC
CASSKFRLADLTGGLYEQYF
>.|TRBJ1-4|.|TRBV19
TGTGCCAGTAAGGGGTTCGTCGGAGGGATAAGAAAACTGTTTTTT
CASKGFVGGIRKLFF
>.|TRBJ1-1|medium-sized|TRBV5-6
TGTGCCAGCAGACAGCTGATGAACACTGAAGCTTTCTTT
CASRQLMNTEAFF
>TRBD1|TRBJ2-7|few|TRBV27
TGTGCCAGCAGTAGATACGCCGGGACAGGGGGTCTTAACGAGCAGTACTTC
CASSRYAGTGGLNEQYF
>.|TRBJ2-7|.|TRBV7-2
TGTGCCAGCAGCCCGGGACTGATGTCCTACGAGCAGTACTTC
CASSPGLMSYEQYF
>TRBD2|TRBJ2-1|.|TRBV18
TGTGCCAGCTCACCCCCGGGACTAGCGGGAGGGCAGCAGTTCTTC
CASSPPGLAGGQQFF
>.|TRBJ2-4|.|TRBV3-1/TRBV3-2
TGTGCCAGCAGCCAAGAGAGGGGATTCACCTACATTCAGTACTTC
CASSQERGFTYIQYF
>.|TRBJ1-1|.|TRBV3-1/TRBV3-2
TGTGCCAGCAGCCACCGACAGATGAACACTGAAGCTTTCTTT
CASSHRQMNTEAFF
>.|TRBJ2-7|.|TRBV7-8
TGTGCCAGCAGCGGGTCCTACGAGCAGTACTTC
CASSGSYEQYF